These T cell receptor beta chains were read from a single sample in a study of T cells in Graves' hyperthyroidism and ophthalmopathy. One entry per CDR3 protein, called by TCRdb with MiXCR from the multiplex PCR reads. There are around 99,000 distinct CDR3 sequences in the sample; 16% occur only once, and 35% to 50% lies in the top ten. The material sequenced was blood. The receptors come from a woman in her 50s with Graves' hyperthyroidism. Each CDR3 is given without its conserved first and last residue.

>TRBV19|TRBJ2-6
ATEPGTGYFPGANVLT
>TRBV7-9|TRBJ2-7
ASSLEFNPPGNEQY
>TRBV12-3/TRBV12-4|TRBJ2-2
ASSLRLGTGNRELF
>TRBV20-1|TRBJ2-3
SASGRASTDTQY
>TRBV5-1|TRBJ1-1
ASSGGTGVNTEAF
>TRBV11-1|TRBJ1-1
ASSLDRQGMNTEAF
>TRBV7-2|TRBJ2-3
ASSHVEDTQY
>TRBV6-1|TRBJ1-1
ASSFGRRVTEAF
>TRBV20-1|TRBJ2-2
SARAFGALDNTGELF
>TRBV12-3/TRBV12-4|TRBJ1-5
ASSLRASLAQH
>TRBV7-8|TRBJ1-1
ASSFLFVGSMNTEAF